This TCR beta chain emerged from a study of shared clonotypes between healthy human individuals. Investigators spread the genomic DNA of each subset evenly over several immunoSEQ plates. This table comes from immunoSEQ multiplex PCR, and its TCRdb copy is limited to in-frame clones, with some not included. The table lists about 690,000 clones, 80% to 95% of them singletons. This CDR3 is built from 15 residues. In germline, CDR1 is MRHNA, CDR2 SNTAGT. The junction had 4 bases not matched to a gene; V was cut back by 6 bases and J by 1 base. This TCR came from a man aged 18 to 29 in good health. Some clones in this sample may be carry-over from other donors' samples. Input material: memory CD8+ T cells from PBMCs. Subset in this sample: CD45RO+ cells pooled with CCR7-negative TemRA cells. The chain joins TRBV6-4 to TRBJ2-3; 10 nucleotides line up with TRBD2. The CDR3 DNA reads TGTGCCAGCAGCCCTGGGACTAGCGGCACAGATACGCAGTATTTT. Its translation is CASSPGTSGTDTQYF.